This TCR beta chain was recorded in a study of T cell changes during pregnancy in multiple sclerosis. The CDR3 covers 13 residues. V lost 7 bases and J 5 bases, leaving 9 bases between the germline ends. Germline V gene lookup returns CDR1 MNHNS and CDR2 SASEGT. Assay used: immunoSEQ multiplex PCR; TCRdb lists only in-frame clones, some missing. The sample holds approximately 21,000 clones, over 80% seen once. The source of this sequence is a female donor in good health, enrolled as a control in a pregnancy study. V usage is TRBV6-1 and J usage is TRBJ2-6; D gene ambiguous. The material was CD8+ T cells from peripheral blood mononuclear cells, obtained in the first trimester of pregnancy. The CDR3 sequence: CASILSWANVLTF. The CDR3 DNA reads as TGTGCCAGCATATTAAGCTGGGCCAACGTCCTGACTTTC.